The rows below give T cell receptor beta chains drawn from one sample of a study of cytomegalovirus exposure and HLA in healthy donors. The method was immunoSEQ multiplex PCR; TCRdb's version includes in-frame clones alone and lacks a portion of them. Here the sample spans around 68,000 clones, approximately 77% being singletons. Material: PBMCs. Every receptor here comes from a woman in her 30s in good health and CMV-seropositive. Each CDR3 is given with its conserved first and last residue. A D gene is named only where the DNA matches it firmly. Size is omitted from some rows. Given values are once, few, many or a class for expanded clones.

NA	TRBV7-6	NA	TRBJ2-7	CASSLDEGDEQYF	TGTGCCAGCAGCTTAGACGAGGGGGACGAGCAGTACTTC
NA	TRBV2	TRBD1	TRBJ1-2	CASSEVGQAYGYTF	TGTGCCAGCAGTGAAGTGGGACAGGCCTATGGCTACACCTTC
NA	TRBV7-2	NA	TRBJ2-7	CASSLEGLPSYEQYF	TGTGCCAGCAGCTTAGAGGGGCTCCCGTCCTACGAGCAGTACTTC
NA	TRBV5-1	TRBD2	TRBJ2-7	CASSPIGTRDHEQYF	TGCGCCAGCAGCCCCATTGGGACTAGAGACCACGAGCAGTACTTC
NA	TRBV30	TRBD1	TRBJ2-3	CAWDQQGALGDTQYF	TGTGCCTGGGATCAACAGGGGGCGCTTGGAGATACGCAGTATTTT
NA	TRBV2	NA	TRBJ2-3	CASSVEELFETDTQYF	TGTGCCAGCAGTGTGGAGGAGCTTTTTGAGACAGATACGCAGTATTTT
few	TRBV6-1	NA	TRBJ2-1	CATGGGGMYNEQFF	TGTGCCACCGGGGGAGGGGGTATGTACAATGAGCAGTTCTTC
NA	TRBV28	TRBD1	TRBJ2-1	CASSFRGTTGFIDNEQFF	TGTGCCAGCAGTTTTAGGGGAACGACAGGGTTTATTGACAATGAGCAGTTCTTC
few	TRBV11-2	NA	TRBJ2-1	CASSLILTYNEQFF	TGTGCCAGCAGCTTAATACTAACCTACAATGAGCAGTTCTTC
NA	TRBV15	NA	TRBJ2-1	CATSRSLGDSYNEQFF	TGTGCCACCAGCAGGTCACTAGGCGATTCCTACAATGAGCAGTTCTTC
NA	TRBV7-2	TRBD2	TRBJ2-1	CASSPVGLAGGANEQFF	TGTGCCAGCAGCCCCGTAGGACTAGCGGGAGGGGCCAATGAGCAGTTCTTC
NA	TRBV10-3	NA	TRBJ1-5	CAISDVGGLGNQPQHF	TGTGCCATCAGTGACGTGGGAGGTTTGGGCAATCAGCCCCAGCATTTT
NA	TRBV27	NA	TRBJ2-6	CASSLAGFSGANVLTF	TGTGCCAGCAGTTTGGCAGGTTTCTCTGGGGCCAACGTCCTGACTTTC
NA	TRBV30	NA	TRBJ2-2	CAWSDNYVPGELFF	TGTGCCTGGAGTGACAACTACGTGCCCGGGGAGCTGTTTTTT
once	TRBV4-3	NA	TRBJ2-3	CASSQEQGLGTDTQYF	TGCGCCAGCAGCCAAGAGCAGGGGCTGGGCACCGATACGCAGTATTTT
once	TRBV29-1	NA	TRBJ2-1	CSVPPEGASPYNEQFF	TGCAGCGTCCCTCCGGAGGGGGCCAGTCCTTACAATGAGCAGTTCTTC
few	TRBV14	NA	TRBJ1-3	CASSQLESSGNTIYF	TGTGCCAGCAGCCAGTTGGAGAGCTCTGGAAACACCATATATTTT
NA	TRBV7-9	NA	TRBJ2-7	CASSPLGSSYEQYF	TGTGCCAGCAGCCCGCTGGGGAGCTCCTACGAGCAGTACTTC
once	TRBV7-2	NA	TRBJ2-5	CASSRRYGEETQYF	TGTGCCAGCAGCCGAAGATATGGGGAGGAGACCCAGTACTTC
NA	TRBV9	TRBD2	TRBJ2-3	CASSPGGEDTQYF	TGTGCCAGCAGCCCCGGGGGGGAAGATACGCAGTATTTT
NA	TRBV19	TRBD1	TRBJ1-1	CASSEPLWTGGDEDTEAFF	TGTGCCAGTAGTGAACCCCTCTGGACAGGGGGCGACGAGGACACTGAAGCTTTCTTT
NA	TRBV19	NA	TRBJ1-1	CASSDQVNTEAFF	TGTGCCAGTAGTGACCAGGTGAACACTGAAGCTTTCTTT
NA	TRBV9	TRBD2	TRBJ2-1	CASSTGLAGGPGRDNEQFF	TGTGCCAGCAGCACGGGACTAGCGGGAGGGCCGGGCAGAGACAATGAGCAGTTCTTC
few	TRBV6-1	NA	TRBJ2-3	CASSEVGGGTDTQYF	TGTGCCAGCAGTGAAGTAGGCGGGGGCACAGATACGCAGTATTTT
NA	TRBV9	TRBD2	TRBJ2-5	CASSAGGGRSGGQETQYF	TGTGCCAGCAGCGCGGGAGGGGGGCGGTCGGGGGGCCAAGAGACCCAGTACTTC
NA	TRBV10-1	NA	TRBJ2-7	CASYPGPYEQYF	TGCGCCAGCTACCCGGGTCCCTACGAGCAGTACTTC
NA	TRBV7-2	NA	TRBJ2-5	CASSLSPNQETQYF	TGTGCCAGCAGCTTATCCCCTAACCAAGAGACCCAGTACTTC
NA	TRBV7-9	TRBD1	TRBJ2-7	CASSLGTGPYEQYF	TGTGCCAGCAGCTTAGGGACAGGCCCCTACGAGCAGTACTTC
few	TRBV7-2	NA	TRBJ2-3	CASSFYPTDTQYF	TGTGCCAGCAGCTTCTACCCTACAGATACGCAGTATTTT
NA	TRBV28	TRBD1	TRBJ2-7	CASSRRTGGREQYF	TGTGCCAGCAGCCGACGAACAGGGGGTAGGGAGCAGTACTTC
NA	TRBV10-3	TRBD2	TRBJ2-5	CAISEFSGTQETQYF	TGTGCCATCAGTGAGTTTAGCGGGACGCAAGAGACCCAGTACTTC
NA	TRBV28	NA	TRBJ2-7	CASSLGGYEQYF	TGTGCCAGCAGTTTAGGAGGCTACGAGCAGTACTTC
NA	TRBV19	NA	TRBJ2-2	CASRDGSRNTGELFF	TGTGCCAGTAGGGACGGGAGTAGGAACACCGGGGAGCTGTTTTTT
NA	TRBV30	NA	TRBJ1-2	CAWSVAVYGYTF	TGTGCCTGGAGTGTGGCCGTCTATGGCTACACCTTC
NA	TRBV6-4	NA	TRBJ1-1	CASSAGKNTEAFF	TGTGCCAGCAGCGCCGGGAAGAACACTGAAGCTTTCTTT
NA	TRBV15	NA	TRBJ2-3	CATRLRGLGTDTQYF	TGTGCCACCCGCTTGCGGGGACTTGGCACAGATACGCAGTATTTT
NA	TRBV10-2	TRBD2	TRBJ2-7	CASSVSGRDYEQYF	TGCGCCAGCAGTGTTAGCGGGAGGGACTACGAGCAGTACTTC
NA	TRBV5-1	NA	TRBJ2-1	CASSLATDYPYNEQFF	TGCGCCAGCAGCTTGGCCACGGACTACCCATACAATGAGCAGTTCTTC